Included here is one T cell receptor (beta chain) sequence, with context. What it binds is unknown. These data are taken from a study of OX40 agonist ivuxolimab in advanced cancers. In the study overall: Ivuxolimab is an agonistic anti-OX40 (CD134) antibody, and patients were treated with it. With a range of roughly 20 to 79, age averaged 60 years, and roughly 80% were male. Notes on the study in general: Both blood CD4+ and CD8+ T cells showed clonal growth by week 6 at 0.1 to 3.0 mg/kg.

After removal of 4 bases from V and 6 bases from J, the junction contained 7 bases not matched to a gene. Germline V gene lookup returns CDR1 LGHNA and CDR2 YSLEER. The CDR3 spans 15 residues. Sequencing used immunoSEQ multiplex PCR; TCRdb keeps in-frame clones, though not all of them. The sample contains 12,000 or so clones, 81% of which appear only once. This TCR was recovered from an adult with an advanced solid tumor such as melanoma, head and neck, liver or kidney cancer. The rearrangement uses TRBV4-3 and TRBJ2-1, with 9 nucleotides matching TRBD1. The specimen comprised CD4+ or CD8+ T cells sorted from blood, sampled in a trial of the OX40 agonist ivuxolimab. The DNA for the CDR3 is TGCGCCAGCAGCCCGGGGACAGGGTTTTTCAATGAGCAGTTCTTC. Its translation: CASSPGTGFFNEQFF.